The TCR beta chain under discussion was sequenced for a study of blood T cell repertoires in COVID-19 (TCRdb year 2020). With regard to the full study: Samples from collaborators originated in the United States, Italy and Spain and spanned both the acute and convalescent phases of COVID-19. The samples were drawn from the first 160 participants of the ongoing ImmuneRACE study and from 1,254 subjects provided by 6 global collaborators. The prospective study material was composed of cDNA or gDNA derived from T cells, B-cell-depleted T cells, or PBMCs. Sample metadata almost always included a de-identified subject ID, COVID-19 status, age in years and sex. HLA class I and class II types, where available, came from metadata supplied by the sample provider rather than from assay-based typing. Deeply sampled blood TCRbeta repertoires from subjects exposed to, actively infected with, or recovered from COVID-19 were included in the dataset. The repertoires were released in a freely available public database intended as a resource for research on the immune response to SARS-CoV-2. Results the study describes overall, beyond this receptor: Clinical and demographic metadata were provided uncurated, with the amount varying by source and participant.

TCRbeta CDR3 regions were amplified from genomic DNA using the immunoSEQ Assay, a bias-controlled multiplex PCR. The study's processing was this. The number of nucleated cells in each sample was estimated from the amplification of reference gene primers within the assay. Sequence reads were collapsed and filtered to measure the absolute abundance of every unique TCRbeta CDR3 rearrangement. For each sample, productive Simpson clonality was calculated by taking the square root of Simpson's diversity index across productive rearrangements. TCRdb holds this immuneACCESS table with in-frame rearrangements only. Some clones are missing; in checked studies, unresolved V genes explain under half, and the rest has no known cause. V, J and clone size reflect that table, while D and trimming were determined from the DNA. The sample contains fewer than 250,000 clones, about 89% of them found a single time. The ten top clones hold 1.5% to 2% of the sample.

Compared with germline, V lacks 5 bases and J lacks 2 bases; bases without a gene match: 7. Via the germline V gene, CDR1 is SNHLY and CDR2 FYNNEI. The CDR3 spans 16 residues, from the cysteine through the phenylalanine. The kept DNA is CDR3 alone, 48 bases in frame from the first base. Regarding this clone: Its recognized antigen is unknown. Base quality data are lacking; no much larger clone is found one base away.

Another Seattle source contributed samples from volunteer blood donors who had recovered from COVID-19. Whole blood was collected in K2EDTA tubes by collaborating institutions according to the institutions' own protocols. For TCRbeta analysis, collaborator samples were shipped as frozen whole blood, as isolated PBMCs, or as DNA extracted from either sample type. The receptor chain draws on TRBV2 and TRBJ1-2; 11 bases in the middle match TRBD1. This receptor was obtained from a woman aged 55 to 70 who had recovered from COVID-19. Sequenced: peripheral blood. The CDR3: CASSPGTGGDNYGYTF. The nucleotide sequence reads TGTGCCAGCAGTCCCGGGACAGGGGGTGACAACTATGGCTACACCTTC.